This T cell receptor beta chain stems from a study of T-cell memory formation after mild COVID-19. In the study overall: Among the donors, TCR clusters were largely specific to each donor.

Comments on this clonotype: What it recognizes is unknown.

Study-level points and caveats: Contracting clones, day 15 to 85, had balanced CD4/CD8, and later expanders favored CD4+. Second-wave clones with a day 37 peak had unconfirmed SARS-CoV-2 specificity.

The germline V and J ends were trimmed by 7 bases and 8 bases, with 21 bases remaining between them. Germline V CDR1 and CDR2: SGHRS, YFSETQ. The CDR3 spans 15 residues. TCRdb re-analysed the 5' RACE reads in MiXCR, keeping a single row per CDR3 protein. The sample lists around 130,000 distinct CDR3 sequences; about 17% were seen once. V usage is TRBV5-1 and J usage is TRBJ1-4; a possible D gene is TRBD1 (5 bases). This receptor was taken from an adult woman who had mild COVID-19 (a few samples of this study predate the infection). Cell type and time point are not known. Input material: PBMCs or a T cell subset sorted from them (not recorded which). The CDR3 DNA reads TGCGCCAGCGGCGCGGGGGACGCCCGTGGGGAAAAACTGTTTTTT. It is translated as CASGAGDARGEKLFF.